The T cell receptor (beta chain) described here comes from a study of blood T cell repertoires in COVID-19. The assay was immunoSEQ multiplex PCR, and TCRdb's table has in-frame clones only and misses some. The sample holds approximately 100,000 clones; about 85% are singletons and the top ten take around 15%. The length of the CDR3 is 16 residues. Trimming left V 0 bases short and J 7 bases short, with 15 bases between. Germline CDR1 and CDR2: MNHEY and SVGAGI. This receptor was taken from a woman in her seventies with acute or convalescent COVID-19. Sample: peripheral blood. The chain is built from TRBV6-5 and TRBJ1-4, with D uncertain. The CDR3, as DNA: TGTGCCAGCAGTTACTCTGGAGGGAATAGTGGTGAAAAACTGTTTTTT. Protein: CASSYSGGNSGEKLFF.